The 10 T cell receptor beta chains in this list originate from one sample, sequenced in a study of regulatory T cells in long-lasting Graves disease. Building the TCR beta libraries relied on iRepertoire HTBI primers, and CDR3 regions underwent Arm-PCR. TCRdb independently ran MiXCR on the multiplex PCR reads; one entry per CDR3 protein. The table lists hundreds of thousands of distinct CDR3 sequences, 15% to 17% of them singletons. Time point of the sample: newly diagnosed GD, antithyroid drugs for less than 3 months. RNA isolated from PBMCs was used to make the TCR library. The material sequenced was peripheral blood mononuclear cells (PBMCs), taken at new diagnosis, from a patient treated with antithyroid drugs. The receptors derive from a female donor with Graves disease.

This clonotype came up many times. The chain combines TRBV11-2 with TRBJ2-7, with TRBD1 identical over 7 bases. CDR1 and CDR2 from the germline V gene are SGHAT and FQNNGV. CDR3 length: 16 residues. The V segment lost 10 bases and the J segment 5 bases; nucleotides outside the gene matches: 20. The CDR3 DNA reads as TGTGCCAACTCTTTGGCAGGGGGACCGATCGCCCACGAGCAGTACTTC. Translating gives CANSLAGGPIAHEQYF.

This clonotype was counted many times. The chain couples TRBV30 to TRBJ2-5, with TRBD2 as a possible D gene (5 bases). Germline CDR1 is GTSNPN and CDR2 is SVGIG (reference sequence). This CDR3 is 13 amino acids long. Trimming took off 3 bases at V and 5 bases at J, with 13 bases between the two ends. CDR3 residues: CAWRRGGSETQYF. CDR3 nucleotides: TGTGCCTGGAGGCGAGGAGGCTCGGAGACCCAGTACTTC.

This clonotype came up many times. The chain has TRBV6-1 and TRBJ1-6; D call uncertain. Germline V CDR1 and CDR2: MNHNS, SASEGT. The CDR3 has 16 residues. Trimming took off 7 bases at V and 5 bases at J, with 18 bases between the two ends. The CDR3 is CASIFNLAADNSPLHF. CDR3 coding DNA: TGTGCCAGCATCTTCAACCTGGCCGCCGATAATTCACCCCTCCACTTT.

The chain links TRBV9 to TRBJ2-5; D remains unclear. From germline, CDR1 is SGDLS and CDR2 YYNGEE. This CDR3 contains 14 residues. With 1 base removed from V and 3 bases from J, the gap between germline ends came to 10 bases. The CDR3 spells CASSVRASEETQYF. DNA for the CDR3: TGTGCCAGCAGCGTAAGGGCGTCGGAAGAGACCCAGTACTTC.

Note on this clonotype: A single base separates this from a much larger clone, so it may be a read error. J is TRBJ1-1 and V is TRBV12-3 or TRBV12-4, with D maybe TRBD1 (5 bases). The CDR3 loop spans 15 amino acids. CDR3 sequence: CASSLGGDFNTGAFF. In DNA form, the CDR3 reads TGTGCCAGCAGTTTAGGGGGGGATTTCAACACTGGAGCTTTCTTT.

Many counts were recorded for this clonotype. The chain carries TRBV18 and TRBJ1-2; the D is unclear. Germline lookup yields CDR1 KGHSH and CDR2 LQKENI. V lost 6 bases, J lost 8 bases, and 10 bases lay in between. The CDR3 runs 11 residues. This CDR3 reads CASSPDTGYTF. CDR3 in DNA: TGTGCCAGCTCCCCTGACACGGGCTACACCTTC.

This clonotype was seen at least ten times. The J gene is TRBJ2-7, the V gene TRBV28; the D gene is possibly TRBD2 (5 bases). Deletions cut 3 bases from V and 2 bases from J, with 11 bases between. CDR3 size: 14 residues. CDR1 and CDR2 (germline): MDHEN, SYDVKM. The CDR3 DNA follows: TGTGCCAGCAGTTTTCCCGGGAACCCCTACGAGCAGTACTTC. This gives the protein CASSFPGNPYEQYF.

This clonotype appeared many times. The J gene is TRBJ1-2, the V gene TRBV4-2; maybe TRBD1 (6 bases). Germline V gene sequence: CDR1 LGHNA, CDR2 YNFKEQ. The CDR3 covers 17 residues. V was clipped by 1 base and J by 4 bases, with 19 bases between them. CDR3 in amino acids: CASSQGGGILWVYGYTF. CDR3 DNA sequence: TGTGCCAGCAGCCAAGGAGGGGGGATACTATGGGTCTATGGCTACACCTTC.

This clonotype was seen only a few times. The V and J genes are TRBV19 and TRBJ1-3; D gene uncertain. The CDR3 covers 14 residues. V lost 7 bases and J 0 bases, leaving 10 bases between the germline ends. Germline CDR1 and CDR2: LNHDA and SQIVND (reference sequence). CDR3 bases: TGTGCCAGTAATGGACTGGACTCTGGAAACACCATATATTTT. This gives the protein CASNGLDSGNTIYF.

The CDR3 is CSASLEGQMEETQYF. Written as DNA, the CDR3 is TGCAGTGCTAGTCTCGAGGGACAGATGGAGGAGACCCAGTACTTC. The chain is built from TRBV20-1 and TRBJ2-5; 7 bases are a match to TRBD1. This CDR3 spans 15 amino acids. From germline, CDR1 is DFQATT and CDR2 SNEGSKA (reference sequence). The J segment lost 5 bases and the V segment lost 3 bases, leaving 12 bases of the junction unmatched.